The rows below give T cell receptor beta chains drawn from one sample of a study of Ad26.COV2.S vaccination and SARS-CoV-2 variants. Only in-frame clones appear in the TCRdb table, and some are missing; sequencing was by immunoSEQ multiplex PCR. The sample consists of 350,000 to 400,000 clones, roughly nine tenths of them appearing once. The sequencing used peripheral blood, collected in a trial of Ad26.COV2.S vaccine versus placebo. The receptors were gathered from a person aged 18-60 years who received the Ad26.COV2.S COVID-19 vaccine or a placebo. Both conserved end residues are part of each CDR3. The order of the fields is clone size, D gene, J gene, V gene, CDR3 protein, CDR3 DNA. A D gene is named only where the DNA matches it firmly. Only some rows state a clone size, as once, few, many or a class for expanded clones.

.	TRBD1	TRBJ2-7	TRBV6-6	CASSYSGRQGAGEQYF	TGTGCCAGCAGTTACTCGGGGCGACAGGGGGCAGGGGAGCAGTACTTC
.	TRBD1	TRBJ1-1	TRBV28	CASSLGQGATEAFF	TGTGCCAGCAGTTTGGGACAGGGGGCTACTGAAGCTTTCTTT
.	.	TRBJ2-3	TRBV12-3/TRBV12-4	CASSPRDTQYF	TGTGCCAGCAGCCCACGAGATACGCAGTATTTT
.	.	TRBJ2-7	TRBV28	CASSLTIGVYTDYEQYF	TGTGCCAGCAGTTTAACTATAGGGGTTTATACTGATTACGAGCAGTACTTC
.	.	TRBJ1-3	TRBV25-1	CASSEPGSGNTIYF	TGTGCCAGCAGTGAGCCAGGGAGTGGAAACACCATATATTTT
.	.	TRBJ2-5	TRBV7-2	CASSPTVQETQYF	TGTGCCAGCAGCCCGACGGTCCAAGAGACCCAGTACTTC
.	.	TRBJ2-7	TRBV19	CASSSMFAYEQYF	TGTGCCAGTAGTTCCATGTTCGCCTACGAGCAGTACTTC
few	.	TRBJ1-4	TRBV7-9	CASSLGDLFIEKLFF	TGTGCCAGCAGCTTAGGGGACCTCTTTATTGAAAAACTGTTTTTT
.	.	TRBJ1-2	TRBV27	CASSPFEGRTNYGYTF	TGTGCCAGCAGCCCATTCGAAGGCAGAACTAACTATGGCTACACCTTC
.	.	TRBJ2-2	TRBV24-1	CATSANRAGELFF	TGTGCCACCAGTGCCAACAGGGCCGGGGAGCTGTTTTTT
.	.	TRBJ1-2	TRBV5-6	CASRYGQFVGYTF	TGTGCCAGCAGGTACGGACAGTTCGTTGGCTACACCTTC
.	.	TRBJ1-1	TRBV3-1/TRBV3-2	CASSPRPTEAFF	TGTGCCAGCAGCCCCAGGCCAACTGAAGCTTTCTTT
.	.	TRBJ2-7	TRBV4-3	CASSQDFSERRYEQYF	TGCGCCAGCAGCCAAGATTTCTCGGAAAGGAGGTACGAGCAGTACTTC
.	.	TRBJ2-5	TRBV29-1	CSVVRVLGETQYF	TGCAGCGTGGTCCGAGTCCTAGGAGAGACCCAGTACTTC
.	.	TRBJ2-1	TRBV6-2/TRBV6-3	CASSYTDEQFF	TGTGCCAGCAGTTACACTGATGAGCAGTTCTTC
.	TRBD1	TRBJ2-3	TRBV15	CATSREARNRGGGTQYF	TGTGCCACCAGCAGAGAAGCCCGTAACAGGGGTGGTGGTACGCAGTATTTT
.	.	TRBJ2-5	TRBV19	CASSSRWARETQYF	TGTGCCAGTAGTTCCAGATGGGCCAGGGAGACCCAGTACTTC